This T cell receptor beta chain was identified during a study of cytomegalovirus exposure and HLA in healthy donors. The PCR made use of 60 Vbeta and 13 Jbeta primers. Clones were sequenced by immunoSEQ multiplex PCR, and TCRdb holds only the in-frame ones, with some missing. The sample has nearly 300,000 clones; just over 85% are singletons. CDR3 length: 18 residues. Germline V gene data show CDR1 as SQVTM and CDR2 as ANQGSEA. V shed 1 base and J 0 bases; nucleotides not matched to a gene: 5. Sample: PBMCs. The chain carries TRBV29-1 and TRBJ2-3; 15 positions agree with TRBD2. This TCR was sampled from a man in his forties in good health and CMV-seropositive. The CDR3 region is CSVEGTSGRAWSTDTQYF. CDR3 DNA sequence: TGCAGCGTTGAAGGGACTAGCGGGAGGGCCTGGAGCACAGATACGCAGTATTTT.